The rows below give T cell receptor beta chains drawn from one sample of a study of T-cell memory formation after mild COVID-19. One entry per CDR3 protein, called by TCRdb with MiXCR from the 5' RACE reads. The data show approximately 500,000 distinct CDR3 sequences, about 23% seen once. The sequenced material came from PBMCs or a T cell subset sorted from them (not recorded which). The receptors were gathered from an adult woman who had mild COVID-19 (a few samples of this study predate the infection). Cell type and time point are not known. Both conserved end residues are part of each CDR3. Each record gives: J gene, D gene, V gene, clone size, CDR3 protein, CDR3 DNA. D genes are given only for firm matches. The listing skips clone size in some rows; elsewhere it reads once, few, many or a size class.

>TRBJ2-7|NA|TRBV7-9|NA
CASSLAGPSSEQYF
TGTGCCAGCAGCTTAGCGGGTCCCTCTAGTGAGCAGTACTTC
>TRBJ1-1|TRBD1|TRBV7-6|NA
CASSFERQGLGTEAFF
TGTGCCAGCAGCTTCGAACGACAGGGCTTGGGGACTGAAGCTTTCTTT
>TRBJ1-2|NA|TRBV12-3/TRBV12-4|NA
CASSPQGGHGYTF
TGTGCCAGCAGTCCACAGGGTGGACATGGCTACACCTTC
>TRBJ1-5|NA|TRBV5-1|NA
CASSLEGNRQPQHF
TGCGCCAGCAGCTTGGAGGGGAATCGTCAGCCCCAGCATTTT
>TRBJ1-1|TRBD1|TRBV29-1|many
CSVLGQGNTEAFF
TGCAGCGTCTTAGGACAGGGAAACACTGAAGCTTTCTTT
>TRBJ2-2|NA|TRBV19|NA
CASSIIRGANTGELFF
TGTGCCAGTAGTATAATTAGGGGCGCGAACACCGGGGAGCTGTTTTTT
>TRBJ2-3|TRBD1|TRBV7-9|NA
CASSPGQGPSTDTQYF
TGTGCCAGCAGCCCCGGACAGGGGCCTAGCACAGATACGCAGTATTTT
>TRBJ1-2|NA|TRBV6-5|NA
CASKASTNYGYTF
TGTGCCAGCAAGGCATCCACTAACTATGGCTACACCTTC
>TRBJ2-5|NA|TRBV9|few
CASSPTLGQAVGETQYF
TGTGCCAGCAGCCCGACCCTCGGTCAGGCGGTCGGAGAGACCCAGTACTTC
>TRBJ2-5|TRBD1|TRBV29-1|NA
CSVDDREETQYF
TGCAGCGTTGATGACAGGGAAGAGACCCAGTACTTC
>TRBJ2-1|TRBD2|TRBV4-1|few
CASSHISLAGERNEQFF
TGCGCCAGCAGCCACATTTCCCTAGCGGGAGAGCGCAATGAGCAGTTCTTC
>TRBJ1-1|TRBD1|TRBV24-1|NA
CATSSTGGPEAFF
TGTGCCACCAGTTCGACAGGGGGCCCAGAAGCTTTCTTT
>TRBJ2-7|NA|TRBV7-9|NA
CASSLGGAEQYF
TGTGCCAGCAGCTTAGGGGGGGCCGAGCAGTACTTC
>TRBJ2-3|NA|TRBV29-1|NA
CSARGSRGKADTQYF
TGCAGCGCTCGAGGGTCCAGGGGCAAGGCAGATACGCAGTATTTT
>TRBJ2-1|TRBD2|TRBV6-2/TRBV6-3|NA
CASSPLGVGLAGVGEQFF
TGTGCCAGCAGTCCTCTAGGGGTCGGACTAGCGGGAGTCGGGGAGCAGTTCTTC
>TRBJ2-5|NA|TRBV5-1|few
CVTGWGPGQETQYF
TGCGTTACCGGTTGGGGTCCGGGGCAAGAGACCCAGTACTTC
>TRBJ2-3|NA|TRBV7-2|NA
CASTEGPGRGTQYF
TGTGCCAGCACCGAAGGCCCGGGACGCGGTACGCAGTATTTT
>TRBJ2-1|TRBD1|TRBV7-3|NA
CASSTGVDDEQFF
TGTGCCAGCAGCACAGGGGTTGACGATGAGCAGTTCTTC
>TRBJ1-1|NA|TRBV7-9|NA
CASSPYTGTYTEAFF
TGTGCCAGCAGCCCGTATACAGGGACGTACACTGAAGCTTTCTTT
>TRBJ2-2|NA|TRBV19|few
CASSIEPGGWTGELFF
TGTGCCAGTAGTATAGAGCCAGGGGGGTGGACCGGGGAGCTGTTTTTT
>TRBJ2-7|TRBD2|TRBV6-5|NA
CASSVEREGYEQYF
TGTGCCAGCAGTGTTGAGCGGGAGGGCTACGAGCAGTACTTC
>TRBJ1-2|TRBD1|TRBV7-2|NA
CASSPLDRGDYGYTF
TGTGCCAGCAGCCCTCTCGACAGGGGAGACTATGGCTACACCTTC
>TRBJ2-2|NA|TRBV7-9|NA
CANPGADQSNTGELFF
TGTGCCAATCCGGGGGCGGACCAATCTAACACCGGGGAGCTGTTTTTT
>TRBJ2-1|NA|TRBV6-2/TRBV6-3|once
CASSYSPGNEQFF
TGTGCCAGCAGTTACTCGCCGGGGAATGAGCAGTTCTTC